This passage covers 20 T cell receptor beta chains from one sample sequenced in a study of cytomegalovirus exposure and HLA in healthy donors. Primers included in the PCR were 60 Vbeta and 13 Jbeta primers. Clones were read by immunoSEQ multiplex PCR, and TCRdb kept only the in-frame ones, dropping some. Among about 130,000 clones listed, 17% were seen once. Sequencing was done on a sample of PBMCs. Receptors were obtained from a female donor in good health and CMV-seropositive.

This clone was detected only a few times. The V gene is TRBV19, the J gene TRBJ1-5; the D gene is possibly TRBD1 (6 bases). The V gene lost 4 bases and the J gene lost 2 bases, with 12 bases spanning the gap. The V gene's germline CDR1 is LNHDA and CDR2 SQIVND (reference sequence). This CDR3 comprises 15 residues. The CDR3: CASSTPGVGNQPQHF. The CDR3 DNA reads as TGTGCCAGTAGTACCCCAGGGGTGGGCAATCAGCCCCAGCATTTT.

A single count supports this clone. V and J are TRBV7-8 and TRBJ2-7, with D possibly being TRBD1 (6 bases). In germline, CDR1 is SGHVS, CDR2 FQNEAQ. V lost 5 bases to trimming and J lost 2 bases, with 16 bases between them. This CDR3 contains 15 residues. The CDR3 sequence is CASSSSPGHPYEQYF. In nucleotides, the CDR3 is TGTGCCAGCAGCAGCTCCCCGGGACACCCCTACGAGCAGTACTTC.

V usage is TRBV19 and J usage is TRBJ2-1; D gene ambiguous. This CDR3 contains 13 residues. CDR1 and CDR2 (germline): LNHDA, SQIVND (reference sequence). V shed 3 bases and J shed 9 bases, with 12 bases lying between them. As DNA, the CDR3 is TGTGCCAGTAGTATCCTAAATAGTGGTGAGCAGTTCTTC. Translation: CASSILNSGEQFF.

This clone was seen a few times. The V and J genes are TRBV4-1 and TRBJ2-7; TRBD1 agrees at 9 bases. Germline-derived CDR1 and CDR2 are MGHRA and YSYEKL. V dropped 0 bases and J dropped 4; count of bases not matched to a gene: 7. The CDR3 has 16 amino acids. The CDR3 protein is CASSQEPGTGKYEQYF. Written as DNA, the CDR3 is TGCGCCAGCAGCCAAGAGCCCGGGACAGGGAAGTACGAGCAGTACTTC.

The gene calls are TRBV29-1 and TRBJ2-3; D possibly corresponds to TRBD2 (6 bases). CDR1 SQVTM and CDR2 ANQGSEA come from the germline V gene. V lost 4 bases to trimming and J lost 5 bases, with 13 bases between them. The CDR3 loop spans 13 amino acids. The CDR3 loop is CSVGGVVIDTQYF. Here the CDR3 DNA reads TGCAGCGTTGGCGGGGTAGTCATAGATACGCAGTATTTT.

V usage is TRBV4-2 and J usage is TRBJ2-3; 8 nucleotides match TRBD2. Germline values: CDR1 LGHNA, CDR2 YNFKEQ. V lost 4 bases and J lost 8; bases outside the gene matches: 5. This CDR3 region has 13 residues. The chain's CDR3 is CASSLLTSGTQYF. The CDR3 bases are TGTGCCAGCAGCCTCCTAACTAGCGGTACGCAGTATTTT.

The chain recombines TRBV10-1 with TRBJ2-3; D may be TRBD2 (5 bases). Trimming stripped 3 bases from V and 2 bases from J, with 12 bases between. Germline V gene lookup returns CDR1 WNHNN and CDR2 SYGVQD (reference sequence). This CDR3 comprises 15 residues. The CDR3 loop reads CASSDGSADTDTQYF. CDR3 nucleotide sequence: TGCGCCAGCAGTGATGGTAGCGCGGACACAGATACGCAGTATTTT.

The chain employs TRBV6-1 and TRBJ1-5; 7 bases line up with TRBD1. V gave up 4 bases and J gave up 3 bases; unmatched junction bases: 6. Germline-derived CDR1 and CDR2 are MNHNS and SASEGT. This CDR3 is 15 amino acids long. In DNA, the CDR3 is TGTGCCAGCAGTGGCCGGGACAGAAACAATCAGCCCCAGCATTTT. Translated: CASSGRDRNNQPQHF.

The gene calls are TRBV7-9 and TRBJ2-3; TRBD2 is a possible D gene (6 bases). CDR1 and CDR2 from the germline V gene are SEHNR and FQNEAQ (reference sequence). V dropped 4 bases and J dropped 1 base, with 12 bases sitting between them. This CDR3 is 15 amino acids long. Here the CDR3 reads CASSSLATRTDTQYF. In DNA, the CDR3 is TGTGCCAGCAGCTCCCTAGCGACCCGCACAGATACGCAGTATTTT.

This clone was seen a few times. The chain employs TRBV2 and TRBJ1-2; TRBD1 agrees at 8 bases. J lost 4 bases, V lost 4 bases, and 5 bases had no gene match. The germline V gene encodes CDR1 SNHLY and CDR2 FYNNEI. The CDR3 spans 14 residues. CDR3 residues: CASSGQGLSYGYTF. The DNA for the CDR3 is TGTGCCAGCAGTGGACAGGGGCTAAGCTATGGCTACACCTTC.

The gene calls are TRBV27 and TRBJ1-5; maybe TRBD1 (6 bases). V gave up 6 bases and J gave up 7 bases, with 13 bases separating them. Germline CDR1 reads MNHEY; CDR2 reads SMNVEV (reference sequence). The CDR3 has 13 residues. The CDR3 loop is CASSPKRGQPQHF. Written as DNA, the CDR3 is TGTGCCAGCAGCCCCAAGAGGGGGCAGCCCCAGCATTTT.

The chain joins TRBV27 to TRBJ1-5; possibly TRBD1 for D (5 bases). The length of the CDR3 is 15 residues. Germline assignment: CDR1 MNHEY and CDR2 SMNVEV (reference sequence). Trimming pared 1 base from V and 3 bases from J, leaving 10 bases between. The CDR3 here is CASSLLGEVNQPQHF. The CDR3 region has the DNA TGTGCCAGCAGTTTATTGGGGGAGGTCAATCAGCCCCAGCATTTT.

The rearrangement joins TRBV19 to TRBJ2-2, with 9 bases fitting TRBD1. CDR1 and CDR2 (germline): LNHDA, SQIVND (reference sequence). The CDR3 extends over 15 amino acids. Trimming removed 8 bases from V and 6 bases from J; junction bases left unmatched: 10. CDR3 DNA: TGTGCCAGTCGCCCGCTACAGGGGGCGGCCGGGGAGCTGTTTTTT. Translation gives CASRPLQGAAGELFF.

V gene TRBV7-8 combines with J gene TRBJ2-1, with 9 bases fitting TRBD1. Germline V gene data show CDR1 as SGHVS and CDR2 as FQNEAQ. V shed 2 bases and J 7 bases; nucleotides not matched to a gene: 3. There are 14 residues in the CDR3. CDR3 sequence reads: CASSLYRGPNEQFF. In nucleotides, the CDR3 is TGTGCCAGCAGCTTATACAGGGGGCCAAATGAGCAGTTCTTC.

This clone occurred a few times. This CDR3 reads CASSESRDRVLYNEQFF. The CDR3, as DNA: TGCGCCAGCAGTGAGTCCCGGGACAGGGTGTTATACAATGAGCAGTTCTTC. This chain uses TRBV10-1 with TRBJ2-1; 9 positions agree with TRBD1. The V gene's germline CDR1 is WNHNN and CDR2 SYGVQD (reference sequence). J lost 4 bases, V lost 0 bases, and 7 bases had no gene match. The CDR3 totals 17 residues.

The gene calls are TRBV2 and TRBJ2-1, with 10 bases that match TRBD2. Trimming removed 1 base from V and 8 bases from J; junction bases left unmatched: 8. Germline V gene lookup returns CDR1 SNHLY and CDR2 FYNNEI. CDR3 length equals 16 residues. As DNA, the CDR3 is TGTGCCAGCAGTGAAGAGGCTAGCGGGAGTGGGTATGAGCAGTTCTTC. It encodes CASSEEASGSGYEQFF.

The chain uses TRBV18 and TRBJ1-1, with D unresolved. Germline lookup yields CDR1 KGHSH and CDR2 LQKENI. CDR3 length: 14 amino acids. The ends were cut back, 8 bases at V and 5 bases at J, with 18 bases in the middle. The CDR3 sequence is CASQPSGEWTEAFF. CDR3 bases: TGTGCCAGCCAACCGTCGGGAGAATGGACTGAAGCTTTCTTT.

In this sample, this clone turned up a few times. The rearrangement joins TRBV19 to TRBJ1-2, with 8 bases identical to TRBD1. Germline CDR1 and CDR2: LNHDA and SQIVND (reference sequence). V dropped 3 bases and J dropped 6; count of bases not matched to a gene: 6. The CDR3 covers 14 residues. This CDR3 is CASSMVDRVHGYTF. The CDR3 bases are TGTGCCAGTAGTATGGTGGACAGGGTGCATGGCTACACCTTC.

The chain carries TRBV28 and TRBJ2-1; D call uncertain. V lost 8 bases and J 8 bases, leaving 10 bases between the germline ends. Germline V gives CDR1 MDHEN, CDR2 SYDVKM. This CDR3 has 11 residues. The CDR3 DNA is TGTGCCAGCGGTCACAGCCATGAGCAGTTCTTC. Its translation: CASGHSHEQFF.

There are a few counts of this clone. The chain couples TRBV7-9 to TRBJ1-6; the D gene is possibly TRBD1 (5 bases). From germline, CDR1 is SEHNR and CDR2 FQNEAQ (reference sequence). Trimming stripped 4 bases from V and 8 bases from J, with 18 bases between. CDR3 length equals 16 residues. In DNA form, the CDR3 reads TGTGCCAGCAGCTACGCGCGGGACGGAGGTTATTCACCCCTCCACTTT. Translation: CASSYARDGGYSPLHF. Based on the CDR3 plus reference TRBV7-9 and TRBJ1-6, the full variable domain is DTGVSQNPRHKITKRGQNVTFRCDPISEHNRLYWYRQTLGQGPEFLTYFQNEAQLEKSRLLSDRFSAERPKGSFSTLEIQRTEQGDSAMYLCASSYARDGGYSPLHFGNGTRLTVT.